These T cell receptor beta chains were read from a single sample in a study of vaccination effects on CD4 cells after COVID-19. The antigens these receptors bind are not known. The assay was immunoSEQ multiplex PCR, and TCRdb's table has in-frame clones only and misses some. The table records about 52,000 clones, approximately 75% of them present only once. This specimen was CD4+ T cells from PBMCs cultured with HCoV-OC43 spike peptides, taken before COVID-19 vaccination. These receptors were taken from a human donor who received a COVID-19 vaccine. CDR3s leave out the opening cysteine and the closing phenylalanine or tryptophan. D genes are given only for firm matches. Only part of the rows carry a size: once, few, many, or a class if the clone is expanded.

V: TRBV24-1; D: TRBD1; size: once; J: TRBJ1-4; CDR3: ATSERGQPNEKLF
V: TRBV5-1; D: -; size: -; J: TRBJ1-6; CDR3: ASSSEGNSPLH
V: TRBV9; D: TRBD1; size: few; J: TRBJ1-2; CDR3: ASSVNLRQGDLYGYT
V: TRBV10-1; D: -; size: -; J: TRBJ2-1; CDR3: ASSEWKRREPNEQF
V: TRBV2; D: -; size: once; J: TRBJ2-5; CDR3: ASSEVEFGGTQY
V: TRBV4-1; D: TRBD2; size: -; J: TRBJ2-1; CDR3: ASSLRGLAGSRSYNEQF
V: TRBV5-1; D: -; size: few; J: TRBJ2-1; CDR3: ASSLGGDNEQF
V: TRBV5-1; D: -; size: -; J: TRBJ2-3; CDR3: ASGGRGGDTQY
V: TRBV13; D: -; size: -; J: TRBJ1-2; CDR3: ASSLGRGGWLYGYT
V: TRBV5-1; D: -; size: -; J: TRBJ1-1; CDR3: ASSSPGHTEAF
V: TRBV3-1/TRBV3-2; D: TRBD1; size: -; J: TRBJ1-2; CDR3: ASSRAGQGYGYT
V: TRBV7-3; D: -; size: -; J: TRBJ2-5; CDR3: ASSLLGGETQY
V: TRBV5-1; D: -; size: -; J: TRBJ1-2; CDR3: ASSLDLVGSGYT
V: TRBV10-2; D: -; size: -; J: TRBJ2-5; CDR3: ASSVAETQY
V: TRBV6-2/TRBV6-3; D: -; size: -; J: TRBJ2-3; CDR3: ASSYMDTQY
V: TRBV7-2; D: -; size: -; J: TRBJ1-5; CDR3: ASSFQGARNQPQH
V: TRBV11-2; D: -; size: few; J: TRBJ1-2; CDR3: ASSPQGKLFGYT
V: TRBV27; D: TRBD2; size: -; J: TRBJ2-3; CDR3: ASSLPPTSRPTDTQY